This T cell receptor beta chain came from a study of T cell responses to AZD1222 COVID-19 vaccine. Whole-study results and caveats: There were repertoire samples only from the period after the peak T cell response. The donor group comprised mostly white British people and more females; the analysis possibly underestimated clonal diversity.

Some clones are missing from TCRdb's copy, which holds only in-frame ones; the method was immunoSEQ multiplex PCR. The sample lists 150,000 or so clones, about 90% occurring once. This clone was found a few times. Its antigen is not known. The CDR3 covers 16 residues. Germline CDR1 and CDR2: SGHRS and YFSETQ. After removal of 1 base from V and 5 bases from J, the junction contained 9 bases not matched to a gene. The chain joins TRBV5-1 to TRBJ2-7, with TRBD1 matching over 10 bases. The TCR was taken from an adult who received the AZD1222 COVID-19 vaccine. Sequencing was performed on peripheral blood, taken 28 days after the second AZD1222 dose. The CDR3 spells CASSLFGTGAMNEQYF. CDR3 bases: TGCGCCAGCAGCTTGTTTGGGACAGGGGCCATGAACGAGCAGTACTTC.